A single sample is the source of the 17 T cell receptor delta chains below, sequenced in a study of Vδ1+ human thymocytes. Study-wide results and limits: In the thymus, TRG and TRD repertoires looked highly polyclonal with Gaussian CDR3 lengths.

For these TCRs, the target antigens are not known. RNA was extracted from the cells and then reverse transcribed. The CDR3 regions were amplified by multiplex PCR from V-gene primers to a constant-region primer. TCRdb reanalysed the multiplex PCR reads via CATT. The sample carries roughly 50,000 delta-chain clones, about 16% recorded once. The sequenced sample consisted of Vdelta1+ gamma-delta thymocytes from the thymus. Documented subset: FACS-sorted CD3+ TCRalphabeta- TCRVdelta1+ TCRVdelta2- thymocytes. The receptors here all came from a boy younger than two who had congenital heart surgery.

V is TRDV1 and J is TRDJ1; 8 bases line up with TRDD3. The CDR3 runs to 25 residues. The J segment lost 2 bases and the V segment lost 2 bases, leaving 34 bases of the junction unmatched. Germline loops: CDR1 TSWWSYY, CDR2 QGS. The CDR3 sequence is CALGEGWVGRTALLGGHPRTDKLIF. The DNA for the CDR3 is TGTGCTCTTGGGGAAGGGTGGGTCGGACGGACAGCCTTACTGGGGGGCCACCCTAGAACCGATAAACTCATCTTT.

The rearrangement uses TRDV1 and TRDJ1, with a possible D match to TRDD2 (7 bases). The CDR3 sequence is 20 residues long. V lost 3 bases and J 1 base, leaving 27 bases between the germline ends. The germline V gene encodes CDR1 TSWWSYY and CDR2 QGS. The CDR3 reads CALGEPFLRGTTGCTDKLIF. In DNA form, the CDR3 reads TGTGCTCTTGGGGAGCCGTTCCTACGGGGGACCACTGGGTGCACCGATAAACTCATCTTT.

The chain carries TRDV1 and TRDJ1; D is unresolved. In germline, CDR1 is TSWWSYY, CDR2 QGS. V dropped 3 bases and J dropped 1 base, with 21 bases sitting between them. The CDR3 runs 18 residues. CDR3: CALGDSRPSSLCTDKLIF. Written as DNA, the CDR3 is TGTGCTCTTGGGGATAGCCGGCCCTCCAGCCTATGCACCGATAAACTCATCTTT.

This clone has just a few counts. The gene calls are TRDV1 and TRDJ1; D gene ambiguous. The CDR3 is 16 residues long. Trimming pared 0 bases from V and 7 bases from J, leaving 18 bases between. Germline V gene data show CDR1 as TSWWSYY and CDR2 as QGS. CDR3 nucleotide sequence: TGTGCTCTTGGGGAACTAGACCGTACCGCGGGAGGTAAACTCATCTTT. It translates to CALGELDRTAGGKLIF.

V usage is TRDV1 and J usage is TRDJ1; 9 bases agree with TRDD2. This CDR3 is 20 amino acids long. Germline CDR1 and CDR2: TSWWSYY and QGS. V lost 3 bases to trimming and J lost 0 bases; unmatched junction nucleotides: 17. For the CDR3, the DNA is TGTGCTCTTGGGGACTACCCCTCCTTCCTACGTCCGGGTTACACCGATAAACTCATCTTT. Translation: CALGDYPSFLRPGYTDKLIF.

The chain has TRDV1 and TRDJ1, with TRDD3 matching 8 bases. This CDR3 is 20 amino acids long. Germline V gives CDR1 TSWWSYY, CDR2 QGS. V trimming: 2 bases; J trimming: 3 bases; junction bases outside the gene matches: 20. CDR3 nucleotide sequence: TGTGCTCTTGGGGAATTTCTGCCTTGGGGGATTGGAGGCACCGCCGATAAACTCATCTTT. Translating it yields CALGEFLPWGIGGTADKLIF.

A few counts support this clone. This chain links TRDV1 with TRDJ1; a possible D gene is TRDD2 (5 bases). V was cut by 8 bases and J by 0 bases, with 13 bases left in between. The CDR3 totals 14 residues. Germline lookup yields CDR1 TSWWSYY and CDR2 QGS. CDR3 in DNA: TGTGCTCTTTCATCCCCTACCAACACCGATAAACTCATCTTT. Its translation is CALSSPTNTDKLIF.

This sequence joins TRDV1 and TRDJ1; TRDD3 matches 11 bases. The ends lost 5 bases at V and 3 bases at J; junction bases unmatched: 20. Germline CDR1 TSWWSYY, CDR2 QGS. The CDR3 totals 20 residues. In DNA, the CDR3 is TGTGCTCTTGGGTTCGTCCGAACGTCCTTACTGGGGGATAGGTCCGATAAACTCATCTTT. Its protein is CALGFVRTSLLGDRSDKLIF.

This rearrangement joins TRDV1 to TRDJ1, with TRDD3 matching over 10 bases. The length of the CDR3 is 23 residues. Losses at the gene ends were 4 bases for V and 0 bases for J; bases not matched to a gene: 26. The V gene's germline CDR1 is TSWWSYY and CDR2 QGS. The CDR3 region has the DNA TGTGCTCTTGGGGCCACTTCCTACCACCAAACTTGGGGGATACCCTCGTACACCGATAAACTCATCTTT. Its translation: CALGATSYHQTWGIPSYTDKLIF.

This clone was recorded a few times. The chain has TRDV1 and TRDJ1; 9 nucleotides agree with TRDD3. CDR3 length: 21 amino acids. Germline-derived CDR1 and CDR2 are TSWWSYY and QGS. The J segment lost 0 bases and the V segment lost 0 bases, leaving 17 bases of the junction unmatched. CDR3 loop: CALGELDHPTGGILDTDKLIF. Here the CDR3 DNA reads TGTGCTCTTGGGGAACTTGATCATCCTACAGGGGGGATACTAGACACCGATAAACTCATCTTT.

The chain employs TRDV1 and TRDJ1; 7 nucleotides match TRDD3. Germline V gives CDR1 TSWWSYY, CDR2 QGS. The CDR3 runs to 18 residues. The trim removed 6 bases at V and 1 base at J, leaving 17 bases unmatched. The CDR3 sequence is CALGRGGGDWGGTDKLIF. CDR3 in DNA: TGTGCTCTTGGAAGAGGAGGGGGGGATTGGGGCGGCACCGATAAACTCATCTTT.

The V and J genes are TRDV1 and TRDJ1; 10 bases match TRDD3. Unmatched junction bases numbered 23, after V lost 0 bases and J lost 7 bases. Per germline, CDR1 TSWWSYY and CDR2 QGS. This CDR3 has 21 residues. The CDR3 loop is CALGELISLPKRSTGGFKLIF. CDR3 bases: TGTGCTCTTGGGGAACTAATTTCCCTTCCCAAACGAAGTACTGGGGGATTTAAACTCATCTTT.

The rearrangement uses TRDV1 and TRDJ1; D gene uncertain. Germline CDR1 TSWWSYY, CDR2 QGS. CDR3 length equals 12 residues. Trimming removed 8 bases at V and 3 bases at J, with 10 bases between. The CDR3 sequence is CALLYRADKLIF. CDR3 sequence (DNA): TGTGCTCTTCTTTATCGGGCCGATAAACTCATCTTT.

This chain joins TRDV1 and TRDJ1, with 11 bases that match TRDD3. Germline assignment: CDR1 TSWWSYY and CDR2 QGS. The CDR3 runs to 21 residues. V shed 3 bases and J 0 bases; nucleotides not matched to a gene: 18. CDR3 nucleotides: TGTGCTCTTGGGGAGGTCCTCAAACTGGGGGATAGTTCCCCGTACACCGATAAACTCATCTTT. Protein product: CALGEVLKLGDSSPYTDKLIF.

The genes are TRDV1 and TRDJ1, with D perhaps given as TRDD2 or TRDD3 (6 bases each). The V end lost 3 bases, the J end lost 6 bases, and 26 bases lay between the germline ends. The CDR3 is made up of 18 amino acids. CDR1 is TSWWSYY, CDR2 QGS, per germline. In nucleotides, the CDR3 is TGTGCTCTTGGGGACCCTCCTACTCTGGGGACAATTAGGTATAAACTCATCTTT. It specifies CALGDPPTLGTIRYKLIF.

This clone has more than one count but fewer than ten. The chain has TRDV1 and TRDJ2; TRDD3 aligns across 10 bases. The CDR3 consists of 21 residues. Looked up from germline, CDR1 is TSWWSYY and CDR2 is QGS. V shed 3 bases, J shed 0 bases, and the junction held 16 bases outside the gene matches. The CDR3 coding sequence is TGTGCTCTTGGGGATATCCTACGGGGGTACTGGGGGATTCCTTTGACAGCACAACTCTTCTTT. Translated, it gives CALGDILRGYWGIPLTAQLFF.

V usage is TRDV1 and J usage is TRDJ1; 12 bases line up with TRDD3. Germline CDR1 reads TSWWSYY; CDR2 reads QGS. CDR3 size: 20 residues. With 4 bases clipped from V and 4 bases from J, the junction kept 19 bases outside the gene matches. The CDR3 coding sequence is TGTGCTCTTGGGGCCCGCCCAGGGCGGTACTGGGGGATACACATCGATAAACTCATCTTT. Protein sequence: CALGARPGRYWGIHIDKLIF.